This T cell receptor beta chain was identified in a study of response to subunit inactivated influenza vaccine. Study results and caveats: The authors offered the suggestion that each seasonal influenza vaccination recruits few new T cells.

This CDR3 spans 17 amino acids. Germline CDR1 SGHTA, CDR2 FQGNSA. J gave up 0 bases and V 5 bases, and 6 bases lay outside the gene matches. MiXCR was run by TCRdb on the RT-PCR reads, yielding one entry per CDR3 protein. The sample lists 800,000 to 1,000,000 distinct CDR3 sequences; 21% were seen once. As for this clonotype: Its antigen remains unknown.

The TCR was taken from a man aged 45-65 years who received an inactivated influenza vaccine. The input for sequencing was PBMCs from blood, taken about 5 days after vaccination. The rearrangement uses TRBV7-2 and TRBJ2-4; 11 bases map to TRBD2. This chain's CDR3 is CASSTPGLAVAKNIQYF. CDR3 coding DNA: TGTGCCAGCAGCACCCCGGGACTAGCGGTAGCCAAAAACATTCAGTACTTC.